These 28 T cell receptor beta chains came from one sample sequenced in a study of molecular identifiers for immune sequencing clone quantification. Each CDR3 protein gets one entry after TCRdb re-called the PCR reads with MiXCR. Here the sample spans roughly 97,000 distinct CDR3 sequences, less than 25% being singletons. Sequenced input: naive CD8+ T cells from blood, with Jurkat cell RNA spiked in. As to subset: FACS-sorted CD8+CD4-CCR7+CD45RA+ naive T cells. The source is a human donor in good health. Some libraries in this study had Jurkat cell RNA spiked in.

With regard to this clonotype: A much larger clone differs from this one at a single base, so this may be a read error. The genes are TRBV4-1 and TRBJ1-1, with D perhaps TRBD1 (5 bases). CDR1 and CDR2 from the germline V gene are MGHRA and YSYEKL. CDR3 size: 15 residues. This chain's CDR3 is CACSQGARAVTEAFF. The CDR3 nucleotides are TGCGCCTGCAGCCAAGGGGCGCGGGCGGTCACTGAAGCTTTCTTT.

This clonotype was seen repeatedly, ten times or more. The chain recombines TRBV4-3 with TRBJ2-3; D perhaps matches TRBD2 (5 bases). The germline V gene has CDR1 LGHNA and CDR2 YSLEER. The V and J ends lost 0 bases and 1 base respectively, with 14 bases between them. The CDR3 has 17 residues. The CDR3 DNA reads as TGCGCCAGCAGCCAAGAGGAGGCTTTTCGGGGCACAGATACGCAGTATTTT. As protein: CASSQEEAFRGTDTQYF.

This clonotype was observed many times. The gene calls are TRBV5-4 and TRBJ2-7; the D gene is possibly TRBD1 (6 bases). CDR1 and CDR2 from the germline V gene are SGHNT and YYREEE (reference sequence). This CDR3 comprises 17 residues. The germline V and J ends were trimmed by 0 bases and 2 bases, with 18 bases remaining between them. CDR3 nucleotides: TGTGCCAGCAGCTTGGGTTCTATACCGGGACAACCCTACGAGCAGTACTTC. This codes for CASSLGSIPGQPYEQYF.

The chain links TRBV6-2 or TRBV6-3 to TRBJ1-2; unclear D gene. V was pared by 2 bases and J by 7 bases, with 5 bases between. The CDR3 runs 11 residues. CDR1 and CDR2 (germline): MNHEY, SVGEGT. CDR3 bases: TGTGCCAGCAGTTACGGAAGTGGCTACACCTTC. This encodes CASSYGSGYTF.

The table lists this clonotype with many counts. The chain has TRBV5-6 and TRBJ1-1, with D unclear. V shed 0 bases and J shed 1 base, with 13 bases lying between them. This CDR3 is 16 amino acids long. Germline CDR1 SGHDT, CDR2 YYEEEE. The CDR3, as DNA: TGTGCCAGCAGCTTGGTTCTTCTGGTGGCGAACACTGAAGCTTTCTTT. It codes for CASSLVLLVANTEAFF.

The chain employs TRBV10-2 and TRBJ2-7, with D unresolved. V was pared by 0 bases and J by 4 bases, with 7 bases between. The germline CDR1 and CDR2 sequences are WSHSY and SAAADI. The CDR3 is 13 amino acids. CDR3 sequence: CASSESRLYEQYF. The CDR3, as DNA: TGCGCCAGCAGTGAGTCGCGACTTTACGAGCAGTACTTC.

As for this clonotype: This may arise from a read error, as a much more abundant clone is one base away. The rearrangement links TRBV4-3 to TRBJ2-3, with 9 positions matching TRBD2. The trim removed 0 bases at V and 4 bases at J, leaving 8 bases unmatched. Germline V CDR1 and CDR2: LGHNA, YSLEER. The CDR3 covers 17 residues. CDR3 protein: CASSQDGLALGADTQYF. The CDR3 DNA sequence: TGCGCCAGCAGCCAAGATGGACTAGCGTTAGGCGCAGATACGCAGTATTTT.

Ten or more counts support this clonotype. V and J are TRBV30 and TRBJ1-2; D not resolved. The CDR3 has 13 residues. Germline V gives CDR1 GTSNPN, CDR2 SVGIG (reference sequence). V gave up 0 bases and J gave up 0 bases, with 5 bases separating them. CDR3 residues: CAWSVTTNYGYTF. CDR3 in DNA: TGTGCCTGGAGTGTAACGACTAACTATGGCTACACCTTC. The entire variable domain, with the rest obtained from reference TRBV30 and TRBJ1-2, is as follows: SQTIHQWPATLVQPVGSPLSLECTVEGTSNPNLYWYRQAAGRGLQLLFYSVGIGQISSEVPQNLSASRPQDRQFILSSKKLLLSDSGFYLCAWSVTTNYGYTFGSGTRLTVV.

At least ten counts were recorded for this clonotype. The genes are TRBV28 and TRBJ2-3; perhaps TRBD2 as D (5 bases). Per the germline V gene, CDR1 is MDHEN and CDR2 is SYDVKM. V gave up 8 bases and J gave up 0 bases, with 18 bases separating them. CDR3 length: 16 amino acids. CDR3 in DNA: TGTGCCAGCCCTCCTGCGCGGGCTCCGAGCACAGATACGCAGTATTTT. Residues: CASPPARAPSTDTQYF.

Ten or more counts support this clonotype. The chain is built from TRBV4-1 and TRBJ2-2; a possible D gene is TRBD2 (7 bases). CDR3 length: 16 amino acids. The V gene lost 4 bases and the J gene lost 4 bases, with 16 bases spanning the gap. The germline gives CDR1 MGHRA, CDR2 YSYEKL. CDR3 DNA sequence: TGCGCCAGCAGCCCTAACCGGGGGGCGGTCACCGGGGAGCTGTTTTTT. Encoded protein: CASSPNRGAVTGELFF.

This sequence joins TRBV7-9 and TRBJ2-5; 10 nucleotides align to TRBD2. CDR1 and CDR2 (germline): SEHNR, FQNEAQ (reference sequence). J lost 4 bases, V lost 2 bases, and 4 bases had no gene match. The CDR3 extends over 15 amino acids. The CDR3 DNA is TGTGCCAGCAGCTTACTAGCGGGAGCGGTAGAGACCCAGTACTTC. Translating it yields CASSLLAGAVETQYF.

As concerns this clonotype: A much more abundant neighbour one base away suggests this may be a read error. CDR3 sequence (DNA): TGTGCCACTCAAGCCCCCTCAGGAGGAGCTTTCTTT. Translation gives CATQAPSGGAFF. The genes are TRBV30 and TRBJ1-1, with D uncertain. Germline CDR1 GTSNPN, CDR2 SVGIG (reference sequence). The CDR3 loop spans 12 amino acids. Trimming stripped 8 bases from V and 10 bases from J, with 20 bases between.

This clonotype was seen more than once but under ten times. In nucleotides, the CDR3 is TGTGCCAGCAGCGAGATAAGGGTTGGCAAGGGTACTGGAAACACCATATATTTT. Amino acid sequence: CASSEIRVGKGTGNTIYF. The chain links TRBV7-9 to TRBJ1-3; D ambiguous. In germline, CDR1 is SEHNR, CDR2 FQNEAQ (reference sequence). The CDR3 spans 18 residues. V was clipped by 5 bases and J by 2 bases, with 22 bases between them.

In its sample, this clonotype was seen a few times. This chain uses TRBV28 with TRBJ2-7; 14 bases agree with TRBD2. Looked up from germline, CDR1 is MDHEN and CDR2 is SYDVKM. V dropped 7 bases and J dropped 4; count of bases not matched to a gene: 3. This CDR3 is built from 14 residues. The CDR3 region is CASTGTSGSYEQYF. DNA of the CDR3: TGTGCCAGCACCGGGACTAGCGGGAGTTACGAGCAGTACTTC.

This clonotype was recorded many times. The chain combines TRBV27 with TRBJ2-7; 7 bases map to TRBD1. Germline-derived CDR1 and CDR2 are MNHEY and SMNVEV (reference sequence). The CDR3 has 15 residues. The ends lost 3 bases at V and 7 bases at J; junction bases unmatched: 12. The CDR3 coding sequence is TGTGCCAGCAGTTTTGAAAGGGGGCCCTTCGGGGAGCAGTACTTC. Its protein is CASSFERGPFGEQYF.

Concerning this clonotype: A much larger clone is a single base away; this may be a read error. J is TRBJ2-7 and V is TRBV11-3; 12 nucleotides match TRBD1. This CDR3 comprises 18 residues. Germline values: CDR1 SGHNT, CDR2 YENEEA. V dropped 11 bases and J dropped 4; count of bases not matched to a gene: 21. The CDR3 nucleotides read TGTGCCGGCAATGGCCGCTGGGACAGGGGGCAGTTTGCGTACGAGCAGTACTTC. Protein: CAGNGRWDRGQFAYEQYF.

For this clonotype: A read error may produce the germline difference seen at one junction end. CDR3 nucleotides: TGCGCCAGCGGCCAAGTAGAGGGGGGCGGCTATGGCTACACCTTC. Amino acid sequence: CASGQVEGGGYGYTF. The V and J genes are TRBV4-3 and TRBJ1-2; weak D call: TRBD1 (6 bases). This CDR3 is 15 amino acids long. Germline V gene sequence: CDR1 LGHNA, CDR2 YSLEER.

Of note for this clonotype: Likely a read error: the CDR3 ends without its conserved phenylalanine or tryptophan. The chain joins TRBV6-1 to TRBJ1-2; no firm D call. The CDR3 runs 14 residues. Germline CDR1 and CDR2: MNHNS and SASEGT. The DNA for the CDR3 is TGTGCTAGCAGTGTGTTCGGCAGAAACTATGGCTACACCTCC. This codes for CASSVFGRNYGYTS.

Worth noting for this clonotype: Given a much more abundant clone one base away, this may be a read error. The rearrangement links TRBV18 to TRBJ1-1; D is ambiguous. This CDR3 region has 15 residues. CDR1 is KGHSH and CDR2 is LQKENI in the germline V gene. DNA for the CDR3: TGTGCCAGCTCACCAATTGTACAGCTTAACACTGAAGCTCTCTTT. This encodes CASSPIVQLNTEALF.

The CDR3 region is CASSPGFANTEAFF. The CDR3, as DNA: TGTGCCAGCAGCCCAGGGTTTGCGAACACTGAAGCTTTCTTT. V and J are TRBV7-9 and TRBJ1-1; the D gene is possibly TRBD1 (5 bases). There are 14 residues in the CDR3. V dropped 5 bases and J dropped 1 base, with 11 bases sitting between them. CDR1 is SEHNR, CDR2 FQNEAQ, per germline (reference sequence).

The table lists this clonotype with many counts. The chain carries TRBV19 and TRBJ2-2; the D is unclear. Germline CDR1 LNHDA, CDR2 SQIVND (reference sequence). The germline V and J ends were trimmed by 3 bases and 6 bases, with 5 bases remaining between them. The CDR3 totals 12 residues. CDR3 in amino acids: CASSIIAGELFF. CDR3 nucleotide sequence: TGTGCCAGTAGTATTATAGCCGGGGAGCTGTTTTTT.

This clonotype was seen a few times. This chain joins TRBV19 and TRBJ2-1; D remains unclear. Germline V gene lookup returns CDR1 LNHDA and CDR2 SQIVND (reference sequence). Trimming removed 3 bases at V and 7 bases at J, with 13 bases between. This CDR3 contains 14 residues. The CDR3 DNA reads TGTGCCAGTAGTATTTTCCAGCGCCCTAATGAGCAGTTCTTC. Translated, it gives CASSIFQRPNEQFF. Full variable domain (remainder filled in from reference TRBV19 and TRBJ2-1): DGGITQSPKYLFRKEGQNVTLSCEQNLNHDAMYWYRQDPGQGLRLIYYSQIVNDFQKGDIAEGYSVSREKKESFPLTVTSAQKNPTAFYLCASSIFQRPNEQFFGPGTRLTVL.

About this clonotype itself: This could be a read error, since a much larger clone is one nucleotide away. The rearrangement joins TRBV30 to TRBJ2-3; 7 nucleotides align to TRBD2. J lost 5 bases, V lost 4 bases, and 6 bases had no gene match. Germline CDR1 and CDR2: GTSNPN and SVGIG (reference sequence). This CDR3 is 13 amino acids long. CDR3 loop: CAWNETGGDTQYF. DNA of the CDR3: TGTGCCTGGAATGAAACGGGGGGAGATACGCAGTATTTT.

This clonotype was seen a few times. V and J are TRBV6-1 and TRBJ2-7; 10 bases line up with TRBD1. This CDR3 contains 17 residues. V dropped 0 bases and J dropped 1; count of bases not matched to a gene: 6. Germline V CDR1 and CDR2: MNHNS, SASEGT. For the CDR3, the DNA is TGTGCCAGCAGTGAAGCTGTGGACAGGGGGTTTTCCTACGAGCAGTACTTC. Its protein is CASSEAVDRGFSYEQYF.

This clonotype showed up just a few times. The chain employs TRBV20-1 and TRBJ2-1; 9 bases match TRBD2. CDR3 length: 14 residues. Germline CDR1 and CDR2: DFQATT and SNEGSKA (reference sequence). V gave up 2 bases and J gave up 5 bases; unmatched junction bases: 4. CDR3 DNA: TGCAGTGCTAGAAAACTAGCGGGCCACAATGAGCAGTTCTTC. Its protein is CSARKLAGHNEQFF.

Comments on this clonotype: Possible read error: a much larger clone is one base away. The rearrangement uses TRBV7-6 and TRBJ1-1; 7 positions match TRBD1. Per the germline V gene, CDR1 is SGHVS and CDR2 is FNYEAQ. V dropped 5 bases and J dropped 6; count of bases not matched to a gene: 12. CDR3 length: 15 amino acids. The CDR3 coding sequence is TGTGCCAGCAGCCTAGGGGACAGACATACGGCTGAAGCTTTCTTT. It codes for CASSLGDRHTAEAFF.

This clonotype was counted many times. This sequence joins TRBV5-1 and TRBJ2-7; D unclear. Trimming stripped 4 bases from V and 2 bases from J, with 13 bases between. The CDR3 is 14 residues long. Germline V gene sequence: CDR1 SGHRS, CDR2 YFSETQ. This CDR3 reads CASSLRTETYEQYF. The CDR3 bases are TGCGCCAGCAGCCTACGGACGGAGACCTACGAGCAGTACTTC.

This clonotype occurred many times. The chain has TRBV19 and TRBJ2-3, with unresolved D. Trimming took 3 bases from V and 0 from J, leaving 1 base between them. CDR1 and CDR2 (germline): LNHDA, SQIVND (reference sequence). The CDR3 has 12 residues. This CDR3 is CASSMSTDTQYF. The CDR3 nucleotides are TGTGCCAGTAGTATGAGCACAGATACGCAGTATTTT. Full variable domain (remainder filled in from reference TRBV19 and TRBJ2-3): DGGITQSPKYLFRKEGQNVTLSCEQNLNHDAMYWYRQDPGQGLRLIYYSQIVNDFQKGDIAEGYSVSREKKESFPLTVTSAQKNPTAFYLCASSMSTDTQYFGPGTRLTVL.